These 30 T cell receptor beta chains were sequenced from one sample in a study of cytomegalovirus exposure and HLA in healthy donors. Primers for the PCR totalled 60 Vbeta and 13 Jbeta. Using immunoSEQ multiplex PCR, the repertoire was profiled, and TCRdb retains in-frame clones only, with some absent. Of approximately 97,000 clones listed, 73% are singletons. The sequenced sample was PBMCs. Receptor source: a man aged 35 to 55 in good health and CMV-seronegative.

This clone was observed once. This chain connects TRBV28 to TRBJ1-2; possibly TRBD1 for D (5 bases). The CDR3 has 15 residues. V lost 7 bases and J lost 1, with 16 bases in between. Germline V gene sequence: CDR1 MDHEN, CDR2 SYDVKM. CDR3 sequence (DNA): TGTGCCAGCACGATCCTGGGGGGGGTTAACTATGGCTACACCTTC. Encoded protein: CASTILGGVNYGYTF.

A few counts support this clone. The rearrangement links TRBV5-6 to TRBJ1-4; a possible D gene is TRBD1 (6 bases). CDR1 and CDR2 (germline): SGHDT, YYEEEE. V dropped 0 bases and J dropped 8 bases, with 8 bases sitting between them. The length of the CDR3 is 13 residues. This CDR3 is CASSLATGEKLFF. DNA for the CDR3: TGTGCCAGCAGCTTGGCGACAGGCGAAAAACTGTTTTTT.

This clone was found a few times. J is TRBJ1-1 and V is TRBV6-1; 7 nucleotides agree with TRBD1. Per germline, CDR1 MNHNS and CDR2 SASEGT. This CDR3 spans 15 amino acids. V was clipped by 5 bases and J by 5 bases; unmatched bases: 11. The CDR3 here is CASSWTGPWSTEAFF. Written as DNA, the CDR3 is TGTGCCAGCAGTTGGACAGGTCCCTGGAGTACTGAAGCTTTCTTT.

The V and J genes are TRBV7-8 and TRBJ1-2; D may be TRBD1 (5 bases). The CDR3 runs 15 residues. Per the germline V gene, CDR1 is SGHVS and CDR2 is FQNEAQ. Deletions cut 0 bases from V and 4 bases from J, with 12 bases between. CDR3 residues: CASSLADSLLYGYTF. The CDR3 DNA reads TGTGCCAGCAGCTTAGCAGACAGTTTACTCTATGGCTACACCTTC.

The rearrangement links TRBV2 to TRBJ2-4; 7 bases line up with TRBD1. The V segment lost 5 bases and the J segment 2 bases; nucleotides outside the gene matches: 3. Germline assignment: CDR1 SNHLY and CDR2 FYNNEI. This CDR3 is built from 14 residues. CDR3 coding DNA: TGTGCCAGCAGTATGGACAGGACCAAAAACATTCAGTACTTC. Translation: CASSMDRTKNIQYF.

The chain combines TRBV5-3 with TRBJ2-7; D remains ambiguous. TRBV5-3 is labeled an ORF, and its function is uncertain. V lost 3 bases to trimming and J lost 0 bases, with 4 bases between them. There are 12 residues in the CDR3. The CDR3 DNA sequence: TGTGCCAGAAGCTCTACCTCCTACGAGCAGTACTTC. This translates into CARSSTSYEQYF.

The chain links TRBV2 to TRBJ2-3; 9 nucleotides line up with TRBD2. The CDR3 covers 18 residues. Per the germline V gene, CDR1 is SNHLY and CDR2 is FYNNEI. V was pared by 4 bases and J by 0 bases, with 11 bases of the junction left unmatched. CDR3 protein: CASSVPFSGGTSTDTQYF. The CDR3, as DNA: TGTGCCAGCAGTGTTCCTTTTAGCGGGGGCACTAGCACAGATACGCAGTATTTT.

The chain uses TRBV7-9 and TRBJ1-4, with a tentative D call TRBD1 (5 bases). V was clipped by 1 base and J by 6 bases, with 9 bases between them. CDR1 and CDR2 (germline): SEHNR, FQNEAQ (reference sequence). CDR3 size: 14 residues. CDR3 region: CASSLGQGYEKLFF. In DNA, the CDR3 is TGTGCCAGCAGCTTAGGGCAGGGTTATGAAAAACTGTTTTTT.

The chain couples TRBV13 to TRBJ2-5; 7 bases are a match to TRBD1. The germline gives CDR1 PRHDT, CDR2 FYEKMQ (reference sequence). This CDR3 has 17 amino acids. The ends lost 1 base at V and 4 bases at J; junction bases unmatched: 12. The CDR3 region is CASSLETGAVLGETQYF. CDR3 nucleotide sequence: TGTGCCAGCAGCTTAGAAACAGGGGCGGTTCTGGGAGAGACCCAGTACTTC.

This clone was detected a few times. CDR3 loop: CASSQDGGVNTEAFF. CDR3 nucleotides: TGTGCCAGCAGCCAAGATGGGGGCGTAAACACTGAAGCTTTCTTT. The V and J genes are TRBV4-2 and TRBJ1-1; D perhaps matches TRBD1 (6 bases). CDR1 is LGHNA and CDR2 is YNFKEQ in the germline V gene. Trimming removed 0 bases from V and 2 bases from J, with 10 bases in between. The CDR3 is 15 amino acids.

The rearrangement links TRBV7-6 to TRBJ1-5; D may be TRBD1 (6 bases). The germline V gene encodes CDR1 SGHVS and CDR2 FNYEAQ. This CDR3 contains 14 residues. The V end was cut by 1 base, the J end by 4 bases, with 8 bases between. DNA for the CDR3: TGTGCCAGCAGCTTAGAAACAGGGAATCAGCCCCAGCATTTT. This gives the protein CASSLETGNQPQHF.

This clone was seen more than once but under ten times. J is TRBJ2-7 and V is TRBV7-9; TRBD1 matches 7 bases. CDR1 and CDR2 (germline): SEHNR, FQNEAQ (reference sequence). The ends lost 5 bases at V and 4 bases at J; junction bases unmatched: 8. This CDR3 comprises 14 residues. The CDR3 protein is CASSLRQGLYEQYF. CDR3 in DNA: TGTGCCAGCAGCCTAAGACAGGGCCTATACGAGCAGTACTTC.

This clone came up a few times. CDR3 DNA sequence: TGTGCCACCAGCGCAATTGGGGGGTGGGACACTGAAGCTTTCTTT. Protein sequence: CATSAIGGWDTEAFF. The chain couples TRBV15 to TRBJ1-1; TRBD1 is a possible D gene (5 bases). The ends were cut back, 5 bases at V and 3 bases at J, with 16 bases in the middle. CDR1 is LNHNV and CDR2 is YYDKDF in the germline V gene (reference sequence). The CDR3 totals 15 residues.

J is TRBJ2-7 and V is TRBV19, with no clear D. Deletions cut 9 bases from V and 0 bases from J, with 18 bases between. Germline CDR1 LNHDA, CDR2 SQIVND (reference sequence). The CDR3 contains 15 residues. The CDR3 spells CARRWSNISSYEQYF. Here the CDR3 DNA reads TGTGCCAGAAGATGGTCGAACATTTCCTCCTACGAGCAGTACTTC.

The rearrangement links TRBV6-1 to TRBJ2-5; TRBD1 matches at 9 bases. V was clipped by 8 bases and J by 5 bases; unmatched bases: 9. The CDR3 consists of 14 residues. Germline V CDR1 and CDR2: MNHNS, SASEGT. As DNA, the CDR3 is TGTGCCAGCTTCTGGGACAGGGTTGATGAGACCCAGTACTTC. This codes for CASFWDRVDETQYF.

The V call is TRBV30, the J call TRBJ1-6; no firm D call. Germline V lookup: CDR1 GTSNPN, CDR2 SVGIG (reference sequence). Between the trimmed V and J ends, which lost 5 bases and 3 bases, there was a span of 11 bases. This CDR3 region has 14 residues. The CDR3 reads CAWGRLNYNSPLHF. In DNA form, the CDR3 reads TGTGCCTGGGGCCGACTAAACTATAATTCACCCCTCCACTTT.

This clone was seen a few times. The CDR3 nucleotides are TGTGCCAGCAGTCCGACCTTAACAGGGGTGCATCAGCCCCAGCATTTT. This codes for CASSPTLTGVHQPQHF. The V call is TRBV5-5, the J call TRBJ1-5; TRBD1 agrees at 7 bases. From germline, CDR1 is SGHKS and CDR2 YYEKEE (reference sequence). V was pared by 5 bases and J by 5 bases, with 13 bases of the junction left unmatched. This CDR3 spans 16 amino acids.

CDR3 residues: CASSLVASEVGYTF. CDR3 nucleotides: TGCGCCAGCAGCTTGGTGGCCTCCGAAGTCGGCTACACCTTC. The chain uses TRBV5-1 and TRBJ1-2, with no clear D. CDR3 length: 14 residues. Per the germline V gene, CDR1 is SGHRS and CDR2 is YFSETQ. Trimming removed 0 bases at V and 8 bases at J, with 14 bases between.

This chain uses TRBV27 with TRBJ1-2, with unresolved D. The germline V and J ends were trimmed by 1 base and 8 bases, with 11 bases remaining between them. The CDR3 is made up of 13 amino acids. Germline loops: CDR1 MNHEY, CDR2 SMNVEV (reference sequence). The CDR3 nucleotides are TGTGCCAGCAGTTTATTTAACTCGGGGGGCTACACCTTC. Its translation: CASSLFNSGGYTF.

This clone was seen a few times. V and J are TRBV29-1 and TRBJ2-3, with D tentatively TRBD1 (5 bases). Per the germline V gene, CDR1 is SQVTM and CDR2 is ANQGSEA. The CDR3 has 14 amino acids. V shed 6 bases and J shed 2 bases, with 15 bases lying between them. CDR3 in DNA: TGCAGCGTCCTCTCCAGGGATATCACAGATACGCAGTATTTT. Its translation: CSVLSRDITDTQYF.

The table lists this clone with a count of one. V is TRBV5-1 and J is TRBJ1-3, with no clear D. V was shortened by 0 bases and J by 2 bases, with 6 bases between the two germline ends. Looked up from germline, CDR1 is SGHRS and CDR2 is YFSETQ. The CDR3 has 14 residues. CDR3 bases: TGCGCCAGCAGCTTGGATAATCCTGGAAACACCATATATTTT. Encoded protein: CASSLDNPGNTIYF.

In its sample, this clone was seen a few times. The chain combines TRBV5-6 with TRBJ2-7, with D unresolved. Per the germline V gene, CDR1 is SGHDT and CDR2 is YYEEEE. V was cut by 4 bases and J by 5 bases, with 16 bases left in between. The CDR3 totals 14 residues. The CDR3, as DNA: TGTGCCAGCAGCCCCCGGCAGGCCCGAAACGAGCAGTACTTC. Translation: CASSPRQARNEQYF.

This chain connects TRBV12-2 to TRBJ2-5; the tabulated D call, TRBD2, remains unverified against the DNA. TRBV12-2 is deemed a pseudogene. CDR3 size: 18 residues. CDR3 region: CASRLVLLVAGGQETQYF. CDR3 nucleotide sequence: TGTGCAAGTCGCTTAGTGCTCTTAGTAGCGGGGGGACAAGAGACCCAGTACTTC.

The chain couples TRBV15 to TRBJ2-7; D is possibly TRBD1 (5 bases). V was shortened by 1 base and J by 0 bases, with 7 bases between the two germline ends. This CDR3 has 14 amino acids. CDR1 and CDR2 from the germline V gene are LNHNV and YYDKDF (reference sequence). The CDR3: CATSRGRGSYEQYF. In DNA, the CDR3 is TGTGCCACCAGCAGAGGTAGGGGCTCCTACGAGCAGTACTTC.

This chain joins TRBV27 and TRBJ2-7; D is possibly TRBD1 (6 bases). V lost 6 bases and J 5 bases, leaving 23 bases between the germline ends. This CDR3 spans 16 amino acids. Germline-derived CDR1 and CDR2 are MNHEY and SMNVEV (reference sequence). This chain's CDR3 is CASSKAQGTLPHEQYF. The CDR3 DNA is TGTGCCAGCAGCAAAGCCCAGGGGACCCTACCTCACGAGCAGTACTTC.

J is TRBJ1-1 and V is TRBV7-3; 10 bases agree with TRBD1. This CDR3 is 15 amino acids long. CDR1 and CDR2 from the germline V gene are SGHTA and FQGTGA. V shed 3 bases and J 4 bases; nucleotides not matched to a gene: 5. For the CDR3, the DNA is TGTGCCAGCAGCTTGGGGACAGGGGATACCACTGAAGCTTTCTTT. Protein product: CASSLGTGDTTEAFF. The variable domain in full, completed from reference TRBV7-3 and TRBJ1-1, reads GAGVSQTPSNKVTEKGKYVELRCDPISGHTALYWYRQSLGQGPEFLIYFQGTGAADDSGLPNDRFFAVRPEGSVSTLKIQRTERGDSAVYLCASSLGTGDTTEAFFGQGTRLTVV.

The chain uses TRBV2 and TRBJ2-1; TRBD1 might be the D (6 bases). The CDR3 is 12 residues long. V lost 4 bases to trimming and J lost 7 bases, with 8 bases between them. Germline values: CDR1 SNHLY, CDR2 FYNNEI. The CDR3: CASSVQGNEQFF. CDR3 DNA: TGTGCCAGCAGTGTACAGGGTAATGAGCAGTTCTTC.

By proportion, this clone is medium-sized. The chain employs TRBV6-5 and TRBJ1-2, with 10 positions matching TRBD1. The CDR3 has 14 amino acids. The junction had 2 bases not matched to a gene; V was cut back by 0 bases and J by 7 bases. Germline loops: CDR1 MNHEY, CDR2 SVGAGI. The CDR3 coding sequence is TGTGCCAGCAGTTACTCGGGACAGGGGACTGGCTACACCTTC. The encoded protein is CASSYSGQGTGYTF.

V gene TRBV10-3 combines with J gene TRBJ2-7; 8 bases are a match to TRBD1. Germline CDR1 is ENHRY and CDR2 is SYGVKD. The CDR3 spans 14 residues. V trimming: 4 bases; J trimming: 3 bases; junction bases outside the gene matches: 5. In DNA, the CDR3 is TGTGCCATCAGTGGACAGGGGATCCGCTACGAGCAGTACTTC. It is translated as CAISGQGIRYEQYF.

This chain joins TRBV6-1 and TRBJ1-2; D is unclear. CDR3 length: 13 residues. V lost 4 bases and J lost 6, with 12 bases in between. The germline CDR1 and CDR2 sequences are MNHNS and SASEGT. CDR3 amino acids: CASSATVVHGYTF. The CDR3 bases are TGTGCCAGCAGTGCAACAGTTGTTCATGGCTACACCTTC.